This T cell receptor (beta chain) was identified in a study of T cell responses to AZD1222 COVID-19 vaccine (dated by TCRdb to the early 2020s). Background for the entire study: AZD1222 recipients given second doses at about 4 weeks or at about 12 weeks were pooled, since spike-specific TCR depth and breadth were not found to differ between the two schedules. TCR sequencing was performed for fewer than 250 trial participants, of whom about 200 were given two doses of AZD1222 and some 26 were given two doses of MenACWY control vaccine. Enrollment into the trials was organized by age into subgroups of 18-55, 56-69 and 70-plus years, and those subgroups contained approximately 160, 26 and 62 TCR-sequenced participants, respectively.

The time point label on this specimen signifies: baseline before first vaccination. Vaccinee samples came from UK trials COV001 and COV002, including a single-blind randomized controlled phase 2/3 trial of AZD1222 (ChAdOx1 nCoV-19) in healthy adults. For TCRbeta chain sequencing, PBMC samples from trial participants were taken at day 0 and at day 28 after the second dose. Points on this clone: No antigen is known for it. Base qualities are missing; no much larger clone stands one base away.

Broader findings and caveats from the paper: After two AZD1222 doses, spike-specific TCR breadth and depth were significantly higher than at day 0 and than in MenACWY recipients. Epitopes outside the regions mutated in the B.1.351 and B.1.1.7 variants were reportedly recognized by nearly half of the unique spike-specific TCRs. Participants were mostly white British, with more females than males. The authors suggested clonal diversity may have been underestimated. The 56-69-year group was small, and its depth increase did not reach significance, likely because of low power. Because no day 14 peak-response samples were available, the repertoires could be characterized only after the peak T cell response. Conclusions about previously exposed vaccinees are limited because only a handful of AZD1222 recipients were SARS-CoV-2 seropositive at baseline. CD4 TCRs associated with the vaccine covered the entire spike protein, and the dominant responses were in regions 160-218 and 743-854.

The CDR3 regions of human TCRbeta chains were analyzed by immunosequencing. The authors' pipeline ran thus. TCRs in the repertoires were compared against a reference library of SARS-CoV-2-specific TCRs that had been generated with the MIRA antigen-specificity platform. Breadth was defined as the fraction of unique TCRs that were SARS-CoV-2-associated, and depth was defined as the fraction of total T cells that were SARS-CoV-2-associated. Using the MIRA data, each spike-specific TCR was assigned both to the spike region to which the TCR was reactive and to a CD4 or CD8 class. Log10-transformed breadth and depth values were compared by one-way ANOVA with Sidak's multiple comparisons tests. TCRdb took over this immuneACCESS table, retaining in-frame rearrangements with V and J assigned. Such tables are incomplete; in checked studies, under half of the missing clones stem from an unresolved V gene, and the remainder is unexplained. V and J calls plus clone size are reproduced from that table; the DNA served to infer D and trimming. The sample includes about 120,000 clones, with roughly 90% observed a single time. 13% to 15% of the sample is in the top ten clones.

The CDR3 measures 14 amino acids from cysteine to phenylalanine. The sequence is cut down to CDR3 DNA, 42 bases in frame from base 1. Cut back by 4 bases and 5 bases, the V and J ends lie 14 bases apart. CDR1 SGHTA and CDR2 FQGNSA are derived from the germline V gene. The chain joins TRBV7-2 to TRBJ1-1, and perhaps TRBD1 as D gene, on 5 matching bases. The source was peripheral blood, collected on day 0 of AZD1222 vaccination. The sequence came from an adult in good health. The encoded CDR3 is CASSSPTVGTEAFF. The bases read TGTGCCAGCAGCTCGCCGACAGTGGGTACTGAAGCTTTCTTT.